This entry lists 3 T cell receptor beta chains sequenced from one sample in a study of molecular identifiers for immune sequencing clone quantification. TCRdb ran MiXCR on the PCR reads and lists one entry per CDR3 protein. The sample lists around 320,000 distinct CDR3 sequences; over 20% were seen once. Sequenced input: naive CD8+ T cells from blood, with Jurkat cell RNA spiked in. Subset reported: FACS-sorted CD8+CD4-CCR7+CD45RA+ naive T cells. The source is a human donor in good health. Some libraries in this study had Jurkat cell RNA spiked in.

This clonotype was counted a few times. The chain couples TRBV12-3 or TRBV12-4 to TRBJ1-6; 10 bases match TRBD1. V lost 6 bases and J lost 3; bases outside the gene matches: 5. The CDR3 totals 16 residues. CDR3 nucleotide sequence: TGTGCCAGCAGCCACAGGGACAGGGGCTATAATTCACCCCTCCACTTT. Amino acid sequence: CASSHRDRGYNSPLHF.

This clonotype appeared many times. V and J are TRBV12-3 or TRBV12-4 and TRBJ2-1; TRBD2 matches at 15 bases. The CDR3 loop spans 17 amino acids. With 3 bases clipped from V and 7 bases from J, the junction kept 7 bases outside the gene matches. The CDR3 spells CASSFGTSGRLSNEQFF. CDR3 DNA: TGTGCCAGCAGTTTCGGGACTAGCGGGAGGTTGTCAAATGAGCAGTTCTTC.

In the case of this clonotype: The conserved phenylalanine or tryptophan is not found at the CDR3 terminus, so this likely reflects a read error. V usage is TRBV29-1 and J usage is TRBJ2-2; D not resolved. Germline V gene sequence: CDR1 SQVTM, CDR2 ANQGSEA. The V and J ends lost 6 bases and 0 bases respectively, with 14 bases between them. The CDR3 has 15 amino acids. The CDR3 sequence is CSVRLADPNTGELFS. The CDR3 bases are TGCAGCGTAAGGCTCGCGGACCCGAACACCGGGGAGCTGTTTTCT.